A selection of T cell receptor beta chains follows, all from one sample in a study of cytomegalovirus exposure and HLA in healthy donors. The table came from immunoSEQ multiplex PCR; TCRdb's copy has only in-frame clones and leaves some out. There are about 140,000 clones in the sample; 73% occur only once, and 14% lies in the top ten. Sequencing was performed on PBMCs. Every receptor here comes from a human donor in good health. CDR3s include the opening cysteine and the closing phenylalanine or tryptophan. Fields, in order: D gene, V gene, J gene, clone size, CDR3 protein, CDR3 DNA. The D gene is left open where the match is weak. The size of a clone is reported for some rows only, either as once, few or many, or as a class for expanded clones.

NA,TRBV10-2,TRBJ2-1,once,CASSDRDSTSSEQFF,TGCGCCAGCAGTGATAGGGACTCAACGTCATCTGAGCAGTTCTTC
TRBD2,TRBV7-9,TRBJ2-1,NA,CASSLSYSGRNNEQFF,TGTGCCAGCAGCTTAAGTTATAGCGGGAGGAACAATGAGCAGTTCTTC
NA,TRBV30,TRBJ2-2,NA,CAWSDGNTGELFF,TGTGCCTGGAGTGACGGGAACACCGGGGAGCTGTTTTTT
TRBD2,TRBV10-2,TRBJ2-5,few,CASRAGGAETQYF,TGCGCCAGCAGGGCGGGGGGAGCGGAGACCCAGTACTTC
NA,TRBV6-4,TRBJ2-3,NA,CASSDYTDTQYF,TGTGCCAGCAGTGATTACACAGATACGCAGTATTTT
NA,TRBV6-6,TRBJ1-5,NA,CASSYERSQPQHF,TGTGCCAGCAGTTACGAGAGGAGTCAGCCCCAGCATTTT
NA,TRBV10-3,TRBJ1-5,NA,CAISDPARGGQPQHF,TGTGCCATCAGTGACCCCGCTCGGGGTGGCCAGCCCCAGCATTTT
NA,TRBV7-6,TRBJ2-3,NA,CASSPRAGTQYF,TGTGCCAGCAGCCCGAGGGCGGGTACGCAGTATTTT
TRBD1,TRBV29-1,TRBJ2-5,NA,CSVEWDRETQYF,TGCAGCGTTGAGTGGGACAGGGAGACCCAGTACTTC
NA,TRBV30,TRBJ2-1,NA,CARVGLTYNEQFF,TGTGCCCGGGTTGGATTAACCTACAATGAGCAGTTCTTC
TRBD2,TRBV4-1,TRBJ2-4,NA,CASSQHRDQGLGKNIQYF,TGCGCCAGCAGCCAGCATCGGGACCAGGGACTAGGCAAAAACATTCAGTACTTC